These 30 T cell receptor beta chains came from one sample sequenced in a study of siplizumab effects on memory and regulatory T cells. Generated by immunoSEQ multiplex PCR, the TCRdb table keeps only in-frame clones and is missing some. The sample has over 100,000 clones, approximately 92% seen once. Sequencing was done on a sample of non-Treg CD4+ T cells sorted from blood. The receptors originated from a human donor in good health.

The chain joins TRBV6-5 to TRBJ2-5, with D unclear. The CDR3 consists of 12 residues. Germline lookup yields CDR1 MNHEY and CDR2 SVGAGI. V was clipped by 8 bases and J by 2 bases, with 9 bases between them. The CDR3 region is CASGRPQETQYF. The CDR3 DNA sequence: TGTGCCAGCGGCAGACCACAAGAGACCCAGTACTTC.

The CDR3 nucleotides are TGTGCCAGCAGTGACCCTTGGGAAGCGGATACGCAGTATTTT. The encoded protein is CASSDPWEADTQYF. The chain has TRBV6-1 and TRBJ2-3; D unclear. The germline V gene encodes CDR1 MNHNS and CDR2 SASEGT. The CDR3 totals 14 residues. Trimming removed 3 bases at V and 6 bases at J, with 13 bases between.

The rearrangement uses TRBV6-5 and TRBJ1-5; D not resolved. Germline V gene sequence: CDR1 MNHEY, CDR2 SVGAGI. The CDR3 is 15 amino acids. Trimming removed 0 bases from V and 4 bases from J, with 10 bases in between. CDR3 nucleotides: TGTGCCAGCAGTTACTCGATGGCCGGGAATCAGCCCCAGCATTTT. It yields the protein CASSYSMAGNQPQHF.

This clone has a single count. The V and J genes are TRBV10-3 and TRBJ2-3; 14 nucleotides line up with TRBD2. Trimming removed 2 bases from V and 4 bases from J; junction bases left unmatched: 5. Per germline, CDR1 ENHRY and CDR2 SYGVKD. The length of the CDR3 is 17 residues. The CDR3 nucleotides read TGTGCCATCAGTGAGGCCGGACTAGCGGGGGGCGCAGATACGCAGTATTTT. Protein: CAISEAGLAGGADTQYF.

The genes are TRBV5-6 and TRBJ2-3, with 8 nucleotides matching TRBD2. Trimming removed 2 bases from V and 1 base from J; junction bases left unmatched: 6. CDR1 SGHDT and CDR2 YYEEEE come from the germline V gene. The CDR3 length is 16 residues. CDR3 nucleotides: TGTGCCAGCAGCTTCCCGACAGCGGGGGGCACAGATACGCAGTATTTT. It is translated as CASSFPTAGGTDTQYF. The variable domain in full, with the rest retrieved from reference TRBV5-6 and TRBJ2-3, is DAGVTQSPTHLIKTRGQQVTLRCSPKSGHDTVSWYQQALGQGPQFIFQYYEEEERQRGNFPDRFSGHQFPNYSSELNVNALLLGDSALYLCASSFPTAGGTDTQYFGPGTRLTVL.

The V and J genes are TRBV12-2 and TRBJ1-5. TRBV12-2 is tagged as a pseudogene. The CDR3 contains 14 residues. The CDR3 is CASRPPRRRQPQHF. The CDR3 DNA is TGTGCAAGTCGCCCTCCCAGAAGACGTCAGCCCCAGCATTTT.

The chain uses TRBV7-2 and TRBJ2-1; 15 positions agree with TRBD2. V shed 5 bases, J shed 7 bases, and the junction held 9 bases outside the gene matches. CDR3 length equals 17 residues. Germline V CDR1 and CDR2: SGHTA, FQGNSA. The CDR3 reads CASSRTSGGAVKNEQFF. CDR3 bases: TGTGCCAGCAGCCGGACTAGCGGGGGGGCCGTTAAGAATGAGCAGTTCTTC.

This chain uses TRBV6-5 with TRBJ2-1, with a possible D match to TRBD1 (7 bases). The V gene lost 5 bases and the J gene lost 9 bases, with 8 bases spanning the gap. The CDR3 sequence is 11 residues long. Germline values: CDR1 MNHEY, CDR2 SVGAGI. This CDR3 is CASSQGGEQFF. The CDR3 DNA reads as TGTGCCAGCAGTCAGGGGGGTGAGCAGTTCTTC.

The rearrangement joins TRBV6-5 to TRBJ1-2, with D hard to call. V lost 6 bases and J lost 4, with 18 bases in between. Germline CDR1 and CDR2: MNHEY and SVGAGI. The CDR3 runs to 15 residues. The CDR3 region has the DNA TGTGCCAGCAGACAAAACCCTACCTTGTCCTATGGCTACACCTTC. Translating gives CASRQNPTLSYGYTF.

This chain links TRBV6-6 with TRBJ2-5, with TRBD2 matching over 9 bases. Germline trimming cut 6 bases from V and 4 bases from J; bases unmatched to any gene: 6. Germline lookup yields CDR1 MNHNY and CDR2 SVGAGI (reference sequence). The CDR3 loop spans 14 amino acids. The CDR3 sequence: CASSWRGGAETQYF. The CDR3 DNA reads TGTGCCAGCAGCTGGCGGGGGGGAGCAGAGACCCAGTACTTC.

This rearrangement joins TRBV2 to TRBJ2-4; 10 bases match TRBD1. The CDR3 runs to 13 residues. The ends lost 6 bases at V and 14 bases at J; junction bases unmatched: 10. CDR1 SNHLY and CDR2 FYNNEI come from the germline V gene. In DNA, the CDR3 is TGTGCCAGCAGCGGACAGGGGGTGGTGGCCGAGTACTTC. This sequence encodes CASSGQGVVAEYF.

The CDR3 spells CASSLEGWVTGELFF. The CDR3 region has the DNA TGTGCCAGCAGCTTAGAAGGGTGGGTCACCGGGGAGCTGTTTTTT. The V and J genes are TRBV11-1 and TRBJ2-2; D call uncertain. Germline lookup yields CDR1 SGHAT and CDR2 FQDESV (reference sequence). This CDR3 has 15 residues. V dropped 1 base and J dropped 4 bases, with 10 bases sitting between them.

V is TRBV5-1 and J is TRBJ1-6, with D unresolved. V dropped 0 bases and J dropped 10 bases, with 17 bases sitting between them. The CDR3 has 16 residues. Germline loops: CDR1 SGHRS, CDR2 YFSETQ. CDR3 sequence: CASSLGGVMVRSPLHF. CDR3 nucleotides: TGCGCCAGCAGCTTGGGCGGGGTAATGGTACGGTCACCCCTCCACTTT.

V usage is TRBV6-1 and J usage is TRBJ1-1; tentatively, D is TRBD1 (6 bases). CDR3 length: 17 amino acids. Trimming pared 1 base from V and 0 bases from J, leaving 15 bases between. In germline, CDR1 is MNHNS, CDR2 SASEGT. The DNA of the CDR3 is TGTGCCAGCAGTGAAGTCTCAAGGGGGGTTATGAACACTGAAGCTTTCTTT. Amino acid sequence: CASSEVSRGVMNTEAFF.

The chain uses TRBV5-4 and TRBJ2-5; D unclear. Trimming left V 0 bases short and J 2 bases short, with 8 bases between. Germline loops: CDR1 SGHNT, CDR2 YYREEE (reference sequence). CDR3 size: 14 residues. CDR3 residues: CASSLEATQETQYF. The CDR3 region has the DNA TGTGCCAGCAGCTTGGAAGCTACGCAAGAGACCCAGTACTTC.

The rearrangement joins TRBV7-8 to TRBJ1-6, with a weak D call TRBD1 (6 bases). The CDR3 covers 16 residues. The V and J ends lost 7 bases and 4 bases respectively, with 17 bases between them. Germline-derived CDR1 and CDR2 are SGHVS and FQNEAQ. The CDR3 loop reads CASNNRGGQYNSPLHF. The CDR3 coding sequence is TGTGCCAGCAATAACCGGGGGGGGCAGTATAATTCACCCCTCCACTTT.

The chain is built from TRBV28 and TRBJ2-3, with D unresolved. This CDR3 is built from 15 residues. V lost 6 bases and J 0 bases, leaving 13 bases between the germline ends. CDR1 is MDHEN, CDR2 SYDVKM, per germline. CDR3 residues: CASRPGGSSTDTQYF. The CDR3 DNA reads as TGTGCCAGCAGACCCGGTGGCTCGAGCACAGATACGCAGTATTTT.

This chain uses TRBV9 with TRBJ2-3; TRBD2 matches at 7 bases. Looked up from germline, CDR1 is SGDLS and CDR2 is YYNGEE. This CDR3 has 16 amino acids. Trimming cost V 4 bases and J 0 bases; bases outside gene matches: 8. CDR3 in amino acids: CASSSRLAVSTDTQYF. As DNA, the CDR3 is TGTGCCAGCAGCTCGCGACTAGCTGTTAGCACAGATACGCAGTATTTT.

V and J are TRBV28 and TRBJ2-3, with 7 bases identical to TRBD1. V was pared by 6 bases and J by 8 bases, with 8 bases of the junction left unmatched. CDR3 length: 13 residues. Germline assignment: CDR1 MDHEN and CDR2 SYDVKM. CDR3: CASSDRVVGTQYF. CDR3 nucleotide sequence: TGTGCCAGCAGCGACAGGGTAGTGGGTACGCAGTATTTT.

The genes are TRBV11-2 and TRBJ1-1, with a possible D match to TRBD1 (5 bases). CDR1 SGHAT and CDR2 FQNNGV come from the germline V gene. There are 16 residues in the CDR3. Trimming pared 1 base from V and 5 bases from J, leaving 17 bases between. The CDR3: CASSLGAGAEGTEAFF. CDR3 in DNA: TGTGCCAGCAGCTTAGGAGCTGGGGCAGAGGGGACTGAAGCTTTCTTT.

V and J are TRBV29-1 and TRBJ1-1; D remains unclear. V lost 5 bases to trimming and J lost 6 bases, with 16 bases between them. The CDR3 is 13 residues long. From germline, CDR1 is SQVTM and CDR2 ANQGSEA. The CDR3 DNA sequence: TGCAGCGTTCGGGTTGGAGGGCGGGCTGAAGCTTTCTTT. Its protein product is CSVRVGGRAEAFF.

The CDR3 DNA reads as TGTGCCAGCAGCTTCTTCTCGGGGGGAAACACCATATATTTT. It specifies CASSFFSGGNTIYF. The genes are TRBV11-2 and TRBJ1-3; no definite D call. CDR1 and CDR2 (germline): SGHAT, FQNNGV. The CDR3 has 14 residues. Trimming pared 3 bases from V and 4 bases from J, leaving 10 bases between. Looking up the rest from reference TRBV11-2 and TRBJ1-3 gives the full variable domain: EAGVAQSPRYKIIEKRQSVAFWCNPISGHATLYWYQQILGQGPKLLIQFQNNGVVDDSQLPKDRFSAERLKGVDSTLKIQPAKLEDSAVYLCASSFFSGGNTIYFGEGSWLTVV.

The rearrangement links TRBV19 to TRBJ1-1; TRBD1 might be the D (6 bases). The length of the CDR3 is 15 residues. V gave up 5 bases and J gave up 5 bases, with 18 bases separating them. Germline V gene data show CDR1 as LNHDA and CDR2 as SQIVND (reference sequence). Written as DNA, the CDR3 is TGTGCCAGTAGTGATCTGGGCGGGGGCAGGACTGAAGCTTTCTTT. Encoded protein: CASSDLGGGRTEAFF.

The chain employs TRBV19 and TRBJ1-4; unclear D gene. The V end lost 7 bases, the J end lost 5 bases, and 14 bases lay between the germline ends. From germline, CDR1 is LNHDA and CDR2 SQIVND (reference sequence). The CDR3 length is 14 residues. CDR3: CASTTVGQNEKLFF. CDR3 nucleotides: TGTGCCAGTACCACTGTAGGCCAGAATGAAAAACTGTTTTTT.

The chain combines TRBV19 with TRBJ1-5, with 7 positions matching TRBD1. Germline V CDR1 and CDR2: LNHDA, SQIVND (reference sequence). There are 15 residues in the CDR3. V trimming: 6 bases; J trimming: 7 bases; junction bases outside the gene matches: 12. CDR3 sequence: CASRPTGVVEQPQHF. The CDR3 DNA reads TGTGCCAGTAGGCCCACAGGGGTAGTCGAGCAGCCCCAGCATTTT.

This chain links TRBV28 with TRBJ1-2; maybe TRBD1 (6 bases). The V end lost 2 bases, the J end lost 8 bases, and 30 bases lay between the germline ends. The CDR3 covers 19 residues. CDR1 is MDHEN, CDR2 SYDVKM, per germline. In DNA form, the CDR3 reads TGTGCCAGCAGTTTAGGCAGCCGGTGGCAGGGGCCGGGGAGTGGAGGCTACACCTTC. It codes for CASSLGSRWQGPGSGGYTF.

The chain links TRBV18 to TRBJ2-5; the match to TRBD1 covers 7 bases. V dropped 3 bases and J dropped 5; count of bases not matched to a gene: 3. Germline-derived CDR1 and CDR2 are KGHSH and LQKENI. The CDR3 runs to 13 residues. The CDR3 protein is CASSPTGRETQYF. As DNA, the CDR3 is TGTGCCAGCTCACCGACAGGGCGGGAGACCCAGTACTTC.

The gene calls are TRBV4-3 and TRBJ1-5; D not certain. Germline-derived CDR1 and CDR2 are LGHNA and YSLEER. Trimming took 0 bases from V and 6 from J, leaving 6 bases between them. CDR3 length: 13 residues. CDR3 sequence reads: CASSQELIQPQHF. Here the CDR3 DNA reads TGCGCCAGCAGCCAAGAGCTTATTCAGCCCCAGCATTTT.

This sequence joins TRBV7-3 and TRBJ2-2; no clear D. CDR1 and CDR2 from the germline V gene are SGHTA and FQGTGA. The CDR3 runs 13 residues. V was pared by 4 bases and J by 4 bases, with 7 bases between. CDR3 sequence (DNA): TGTGCCAGCAGCTCCCCATCCACCGGGGAGCTGTTTTTT. This sequence encodes CASSSPSTGELFF.

The rearrangement uses TRBV6-6 and TRBJ1-2; D is ambiguous. The CDR3 runs to 14 residues. The germline CDR1 and CDR2 sequences are MNHNY and SVGAGI (reference sequence). Deletions cut 6 bases from V and 5 bases from J, with 16 bases between. CDR3 DNA: TGTGCCAGCAGCCGGGATCTCCTGGCTTATGGCTACACCTTC. Translated: CASSRDLLAYGYTF.